The clone carrying this TCR beta chain was observed once. The record originates from a study of T cells in narcolepsy. Study context: Donors had narcolepsy type 1 or type 2, or were healthy controls.

V shed 2 bases and J 5 bases; nucleotides not matched to a gene: 7. The CDR3 is made up of 16 amino acids. The germline V gene encodes CDR1 SGHDT and CDR2 YYEEEE. Generated by immunoSEQ multiplex PCR, the TCRdb table keeps only in-frame clones and is missing some. The table lists under 40,000 clones, over 80% of them singletons. V and J are TRBV5-6 and TRBJ2-1, with 10 bases aligning to TRBD1. Sequencing input: memory (CD45RA-) CD4+ T cells from blood. This TCR came from a human donor in good health. The CDR3 sequence: CASSFLGTGADNEQFF. DNA of the CDR3: TGTGCCAGCAGCTTCCTCGGGACAGGGGCGGACAATGAGCAGTTCTTC.